The 15 T cell receptor beta chains given below trace back to one sample, sequenced in a study of blood T cell repertoires in COVID-19 (dated by TCRdb to the early 2020s). Library preparation employed the immunoSEQ multiplex PCR assay. TCRdb retrieved this table from immuneACCESS and kept in-frame rearrangements only. Not all clones are present; in checked studies, unresolved V genes account for under half, and no reason is known for the remainder. The sample table records some 89,000 clones; roughly 86% of these occur just once. Jointly, the top ten make up 1.2% of the sample. Material for sequencing was peripheral blood. The receptors shown here come from a woman aged 80 or older with acute or convalescent COVID-19.

This clone was detected once. This rearrangement joins TRBV18 to TRBJ1-2; perhaps TRBD1 as D (6 bases). V was trimmed by 5 bases and J by 4 bases, leaving 14 bases between them. The CDR3 is 14 amino acids. Germline V gives CDR1 KGHSH, CDR2 LQKENI. As DNA, the CDR3 is TGTGCCAGCTCAGCTACCGGACAGTCCTATGGCTACACCTTC. This gives the protein CASSATGQSYGYTF.

This chain links TRBV28 with TRBJ2-5, with 11 bases fitting TRBD2. Germline V gene data show CDR1 as MDHEN and CDR2 as SYDVKM. V shed 6 bases and J 0 bases; nucleotides not matched to a gene: 9. This CDR3 spans 17 amino acids. The CDR3 spells CASSPRLAGPYQETQYF. The CDR3, as DNA: TGTGCCAGCAGCCCAAGACTAGCGGGACCGTACCAAGAGACCCAGTACTTC.

V and J are TRBV3-1 (or the pseudogene TRBV3-2) and TRBJ2-2, with 13 bases identical to TRBD2. CDR3 length: 15 residues. Germline V gives CDR1 LGHDT, CDR2 YNNKEL (reference sequence). Losses at the gene ends were 6 bases for V and 6 bases for J; bases not matched to a gene: 4. The CDR3 DNA is TGTGCCAGCAGGCCTACTAGCGGGAGGGCCGGGGAGCTGTTTTTT. Translating it yields CASRPTSGRAGELFF.

The chain joins TRBV5-4 to TRBJ2-1, with D possibly matching TRBD1 (6 bases). This CDR3 contains 15 residues. V gave up 2 bases and J gave up 2 bases, with 11 bases separating them. Germline lookup yields CDR1 SGHNT and CDR2 YYREEE (reference sequence). Here the CDR3 DNA reads TGTGCCAGCAGCTTTAGGGGGAACGCCTACAATGAGCAGTTCTTC. Protein: CASSFRGNAYNEQFF.

The rearrangement joins TRBV19 to TRBJ1-1; D is perhaps TRBD1 (6 bases). The CDR3 loop spans 15 amino acids. The ends were cut back, 4 bases at V and 4 bases at J, with 16 bases in the middle. Germline lookup yields CDR1 LNHDA and CDR2 SQIVND (reference sequence). CDR3 in amino acids: CASSTWTVPPTEAFF. The CDR3 DNA sequence: TGTGCCAGTAGTACGTGGACAGTTCCCCCCACTGAAGCTTTCTTT. The full variable domain, with the rest looked up from reference TRBV19 and TRBJ1-1, is DGGITQSPKYLFRKEGQNVTLSCEQNLNHDAMYWYRQDPGQGLRLIYYSQIVNDFQKGDIAEGYSVSREKKESFPLTVTSAQKNPTAFYLCASSTWTVPPTEAFFGQGTRLTVV.

The V and J genes are TRBV27 and TRBJ2-7, with TRBD2 matching over 7 bases. V lost 5 bases to trimming and J lost 3 bases; unmatched junction nucleotides: 10. Looked up from germline, CDR1 is MNHEY and CDR2 is SMNVEV (reference sequence). The CDR3 spans 15 residues. The CDR3 region is CASSPRLAQLYEQYF. Here the CDR3 DNA reads TGTGCCAGCAGTCCGCGACTAGCACAGCTCTACGAGCAGTACTTC.

This clone has only a few counts. J is TRBJ2-7 and V is TRBV29-1; 7 bases map to TRBD1. J gave up 3 bases and V 2 bases, and 1 base lay outside the gene matches. The CDR3 spans 12 residues. Germline V gene lookup returns CDR1 SQVTM and CDR2 ANQGSEA. CDR3 sequence reads: CSVESGGYEQYF. CDR3 sequence (DNA): TGCAGCGTTGAATCAGGGGGCTACGAGCAGTACTTC.

V and J are TRBV2 and TRBJ1-5, with 8 bases fitting TRBD1. The germline V gene has CDR1 SNHLY and CDR2 FYNNEI. V was clipped by 6 bases and J by 4 bases; unmatched bases: 5. The CDR3 runs 14 residues. The CDR3 loop is CASRPTGGNQPQHF. CDR3 bases: TGTGCCAGCAGACCCACAGGGGGTAATCAGCCCCAGCATTTT.

This chain uses TRBV6-4 with TRBJ2-2, with 9 bases identical to TRBD1. CDR1 is MRHNA, CDR2 SNTAGT, per germline. This CDR3 is 16 amino acids long. J was trimmed by 7 bases and V by 3 bases; bases with no gene match: 9. CDR3 bases: TGTGCCAGCAGTGAATTCAGGGGACAGGGCATCGGGGAGCTGTTTTTT. Translated: CASSEFRGQGIGELFF.

This chain links TRBV6-5 with TRBJ1-1, with unresolved D. This CDR3 contains 11 residues. V was pared by 6 bases and J by 2 bases, with 4 bases between. Germline V gene lookup returns CDR1 MNHEY and CDR2 SVGAGI. CDR3 bases: TGTGCCAGCAGACTCAACACTGAAGCTTTCTTT. It is translated as CASRLNTEAFF.

The CDR3 region has the DNA TGTGCCAGCAGTTACTCGATGGGGGCCGATACGCAGTATTTT. Encoded protein: CASSYSMGADTQYF. This chain links TRBV6-2 or TRBV6-3 with TRBJ2-3; D perhaps matches TRBD1 (6 bases). From germline, CDR1 is MNHEY and CDR2 SVGEGT. The CDR3 is 14 residues long. V lost 0 bases to trimming and J lost 6 bases, with 10 bases between them.

The chain employs TRBV2 and TRBJ1-2; TRBD1 agrees at 11 bases. The V gene's germline CDR1 is SNHLY and CDR2 FYNNEI. The CDR3 runs to 14 residues. Trimming took 4 bases from V and 6 from J; bases not matched to a gene: 4. In DNA, the CDR3 is TGTGCCAGCAGTGTGGACAGGGGGCTACATGGCTACACCTTC. Encoded protein: CASSVDRGLHGYTF.

The chain uses TRBV7-9 and TRBJ1-1, with a weak D call TRBD1 (6 bases). This CDR3 comprises 14 residues. The V gene's germline CDR1 is SEHNR and CDR2 FQNEAQ (reference sequence). Trimming removed 4 bases at V and 3 bases at J, with 12 bases between. The CDR3 protein is CASSSEGGDTEAFF. The CDR3 DNA follows: TGTGCCAGCAGCTCAGAGGGGGGGGACACTGAAGCTTTCTTT.

V is TRBV24-1 and J is TRBJ2-3, with 9 bases that match TRBD2. The CDR3 totals 14 residues. The trim removed 5 bases at V and 3 bases at J, leaving 2 bases unmatched. CDR1 is KGHDR, CDR2 SFDVKD, per germline. The CDR3 bases are TGTGCCACCAGTGCACTAGCGGGTACAGATACGCAGTATTTT. The encoded protein is CATSALAGTDTQYF.

V gene TRBV6-5 combines with J gene TRBJ2-2; TRBD2 is a possible D gene (6 bases). The length of the CDR3 is 15 residues. Germline lookup yields CDR1 MNHEY and CDR2 SVGAGI. Deletions cut 7 bases from V and 6 bases from J, with 18 bases between. DNA for the CDR3: TGTGCCAGCACCTCGGGGGAGAATGGGGCCGGGGAGCTGTTTTTT. Protein: CASTSGENGAGELFF.